A selection of T cell receptor beta chains follows, all from one sample in a study of T cell changes during pregnancy in multiple sclerosis. Assay used: immunoSEQ multiplex PCR; TCRdb lists only in-frame clones, some missing. In the table there are more than 25,000 clones, about nine tenths of which are singletons. Material: CD8+ T cells from peripheral blood mononuclear cells, obtained in the first trimester of pregnancy. The receptor set was obtained from a female donor with multiple sclerosis, enrolled in a pregnancy study. CDR3s include the opening cysteine and the closing phenylalanine or tryptophan. A D gene is named only where the DNA matches it firmly. Some rows mark clone size as missing; the rest say once, few, many or name a class of expanded clone.

-	-	TRBV28	TRBJ1-1	CASSFPGTNTEAFF	TGTGCCAGCAGTTTCCCAGGTACGAACACTGAAGCTTTCTTT
-	-	TRBV19	TRBJ2-2	CASTGVHGELFF	TGTGCCAGTACCGGGGTTCATGGGGAGCTGTTTTTT
TRBD2	-	TRBV6-5	TRBJ2-7	CASSWTSGGPLEQYF	TGTGCCAGCAGCTGGACTAGCGGGGGGCCCCTGGAGCAGTACTTC
-	-	TRBV6-4	TRBJ2-1	CASSEHGQSNEQFF	TGTGCCAGCAGTGAACATGGACAGTCCAATGAGCAGTTCTTC
TRBD2	many	TRBV5-6	TRBJ2-7	CASSLELAGGSEQYF	TGTGCCAGCAGCTTGGAACTAGCGGGTGGGTCCGAGCAGTACTTC
TRBD1	-	TRBV27	TRBJ1-5	CASSMDRGINQPQHF	TGTGCCAGCAGTATGGACAGGGGGATCAATCAGCCCCAGCATTTT
TRBD2	-	TRBV5-5	TRBJ2-2	CASSLGLAGFDTGELFF	TGTGCCAGCAGCTTGGGGCTAGCGGGGTTCGACACCGGGGAGCTGTTTTTT
TRBD1	once	TRBV2	TRBJ1-5	CASSEGQGSDQPQHF	TGTGCCAGCAGTGAAGGACAGGGGTCGGATCAGCCCCAGCATTTT
-	-	TRBV7-6	TRBJ2-2	CASSLEIWQGYTGELFF	TGTGCCAGCAGCTTAGAAATCTGGCAGGGCTACACCGGGGAGCTGTTTTTT
TRBD1	-	TRBV4-3	TRBJ1-2	CASSQGTGNGYGYTF	TGCGCCAGCAGCCAGGGGACAGGTAATGGCTATGGCTACACCTTC
TRBD2	-	TRBV7-3	TRBJ2-1	CASSLVLAGGPSSYNEQFF	TGTGCCAGCAGCTTAGTTCTCGCGGGAGGCCCAAGCTCCTACAATGAGCAGTTCTTC
-	-	TRBV19	TRBJ1-5	CASSIGFGFGNQPQHF	TGTGCCAGTAGTATAGGATTCGGGTTCGGCAATCAGCCCCAGCATTTT
TRBD2	-	TRBV27	TRBJ2-7	CASSPILAGGYEQYF	TGTGCCAGCAGTCCGATACTAGCGGGGGGCTACGAGCAGTACTTC
TRBD1	-	TRBV6-5	TRBJ2-4	CASSYGQGENIQYF	TGTGCCAGCAGTTACGGACAGGGGGAAAACATTCAGTACTTC
TRBD1	-	TRBV5-1	TRBJ2-7	CANEMTGQVSYEQYF	TGCGCCAACGAGATGACGGGACAGGTATCCTACGAGCAGTACTTC
-	few	TRBV6-1	TRBJ2-1	CASSTTDGGNEQFF	TGTGCCAGCAGTACTACGGACGGGGGCAATGAGCAGTTCTTC
TRBD1	-	TRBV4-3	TRBJ1-1	CASSRLWDSPNTEAFF	TGCGCCAGCAGCCGCCTATGGGACAGCCCGAACACTGAAGCTTTCTTT
TRBD1	once	TRBV6-5	TRBJ2-3	CASSKGGSSTDTQYF	TGTGCCAGCAGCAAAGGGGGCTCTAGCACAGATACGCAGTATTTT
-	-	TRBV7-2	TRBJ2-1	CASSLVRGDEQFF	TGTGCCAGCAGCTTAGTCAGGGGTGATGAGCAGTTCTTC
TRBD1	-	TRBV19	TRBJ2-7	CASSTDRTGGGPRQYF	TGTGCCAGTAGTACGGACCGGACAGGGGGCGGACCCCGGCAGTACTTC
-	-	TRBV18	TRBJ1-4	CASSPAEREKLFF	TGTGCCAGCTCACCCGCGGAGCGAGAAAAACTGTTTTTT
-	-	TRBV11-3	TRBJ2-7	CASSLEPRGWSEQYF	TGTGCCAGCAGCTTAGAACCTAGAGGGTGGAGCGAGCAGTACTTC